The rows below give T cell receptor beta chains drawn from one sample of a study of T-cell memory formation after mild COVID-19. Each CDR3 protein is one row after TCRdb ran MiXCR on the 5' RACE reads. The sample contains about 270,000 distinct CDR3 sequences, roughly 16% of which appear only once. Sample: PBMCs or a T cell subset sorted from them (not recorded which). The receptors derive from a young man who had mild COVID-19 (a few samples of this study predate the infection). Cell type and time point are not known. Each CDR3 is given with its conserved first and last residue. Each record gives: clone size, V gene, D gene, J gene, CDR3 protein, CDR3 DNA. A D gene is named only where the DNA matches it firmly. Rows give clone size only sometimes, using once, few, many, or a class for an expanded clone.

>few|TRBV2|NA|TRBJ2-5
CASSEPRGGEETQYF
TGTGCCAGCAGTGAACCCCGCGGTGGAGAGGAGACCCAGTACTTC
>NA|TRBV7-9|NA|TRBJ1-6
CASSPDNPRGSPLHF
TGTGCCAGCAGCCCGGACAACCCCAGGGGTTCACCCCTCCACTTT
>NA|TRBV7-2|TRBD2|TRBJ2-1
CASSILAGGLNEQFF
TGTGCCAGCAGCATACTAGCGGGGGGGCTTAATGAGCAGTTCTTC
>NA|TRBV7-2|NA|TRBJ1-5
CASSPLRGEQPQHF
TGTGCCAGCAGCCCACTAAGGGGAGAGCAGCCCCAGCATTTT
>NA|TRBV29-1|NA|TRBJ1-1
CSATGALGTEAFF
TGCAGCGCTACCGGGGCCTTGGGCACTGAAGCTTTCTTT
>NA|TRBV7-9|TRBD1|TRBJ1-1
CASSFWTGIVATEAFF
TGTGCCAGCAGTTTCTGGACAGGGATCGTGGCCACTGAAGCTTTCTTT
>NA|TRBV6-5|NA|TRBJ2-7
CASSNPPVFDEQYF
TGTGCCAGCAGTAACCCTCCGGTTTTTGACGAGCAGTACTTC
>many|TRBV5-1|NA|TRBJ2-3
CASSSGRGTDTQYF
TGCGCCAGCAGCTCTGGACGGGGCACAGATACGCAGTATTTT
>few|TRBV18|NA|TRBJ2-6
CASSPLTGPGANVLTF
TGTGCCAGCTCACCGCTGACAGGTCCTGGGGCCAACGTCCTGACTTTC
>few|TRBV3-1|NA|TRBJ1-1
CASSLAGLGAAEAFF
TGTGCCAGCAGCCTCGCGGGTTTGGGGGCCGCTGAAGCTTTCTTT
>many|TRBV20-1|NA|TRBJ1-1
CSAPRLGRWDTEAFF
TGCAGTGCTCCTAGATTGGGGCGCTGGGATACTGAAGCTTTCTTT
>few|TRBV27|TRBD1|TRBJ2-7
CASSLTGQSSYEQYF
TGTGCCAGCAGTTTAACGGGACAGTCCTCCTACGAGCAGTACTTC
>many|TRBV29-1|NA|TRBJ1-1
CSVAGRMGTEAFF
TGCAGCGTTGCGGGACGCATGGGCACTGAAGCTTTCTTT
>NA|TRBV6-5|TRBD1|TRBJ1-2
CASSLTSPGQGRGWTNYGYTF
TGTGCCAGCAGCCTGACGTCCCCGGGACAGGGTAGAGGGTGGACTAACTATGGCTACACCTTC
>NA|TRBV7-9|NA|TRBJ1-1
CASSPRRVENTEAFF
TGTGCCAGCAGCCCCCGCAGGGTGGAGAACACTGAAGCTTTCTTT
>few|TRBV4-2|TRBD2|TRBJ2-2
CASSQVGGDTGELFF
TGTGCCAGCAGCCAAGTGGGGGGGGACACCGGGGAGCTGTTTTTT